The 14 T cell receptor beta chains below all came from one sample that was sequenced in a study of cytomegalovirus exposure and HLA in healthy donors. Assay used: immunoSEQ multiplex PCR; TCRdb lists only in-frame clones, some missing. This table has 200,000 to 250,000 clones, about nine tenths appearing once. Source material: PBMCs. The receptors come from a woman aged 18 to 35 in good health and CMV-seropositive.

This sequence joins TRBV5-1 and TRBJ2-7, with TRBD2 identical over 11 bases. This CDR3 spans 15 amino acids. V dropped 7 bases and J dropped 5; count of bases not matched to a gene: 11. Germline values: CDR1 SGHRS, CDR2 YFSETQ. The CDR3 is CASGNLAGGTDEQYF. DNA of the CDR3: TGCGCCAGCGGTAATCTAGCGGGAGGTACTGACGAGCAGTACTTC. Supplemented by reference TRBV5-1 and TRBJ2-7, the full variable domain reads KAGVTQTPRYLIKTRGQQVTLSCSPISGHRSVSWYQQTPGQGLQFLFEYFSETQRNKGNFPGRFSGRQFSNSRSEMNVSTLELGDSALYLCASGNLAGGTDEQYFGPGTRLTVT.

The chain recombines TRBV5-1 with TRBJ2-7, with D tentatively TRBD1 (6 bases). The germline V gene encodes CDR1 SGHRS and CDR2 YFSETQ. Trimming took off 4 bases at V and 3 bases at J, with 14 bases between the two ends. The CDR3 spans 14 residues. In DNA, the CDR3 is TGCGCCAGCAGCGGCCGGGACAAGTACTACGAGCAGTACTTC. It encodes CASSGRDKYYEQYF.

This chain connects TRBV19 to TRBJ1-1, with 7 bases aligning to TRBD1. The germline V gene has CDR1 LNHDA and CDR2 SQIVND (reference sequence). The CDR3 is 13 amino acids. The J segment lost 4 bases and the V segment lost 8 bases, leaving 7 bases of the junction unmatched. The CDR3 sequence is CASGKTGITEAFF. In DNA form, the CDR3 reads TGTGCCAGTGGTAAGACAGGGATCACTGAAGCTTTCTTT.

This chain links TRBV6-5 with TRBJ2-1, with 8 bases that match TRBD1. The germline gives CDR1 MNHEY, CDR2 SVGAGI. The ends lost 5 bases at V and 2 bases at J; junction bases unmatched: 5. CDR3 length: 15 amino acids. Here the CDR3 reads CASSRQGIAYNEQFF. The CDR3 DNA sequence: TGTGCCAGCAGTCGACAGGGGATAGCCTACAATGAGCAGTTCTTC.

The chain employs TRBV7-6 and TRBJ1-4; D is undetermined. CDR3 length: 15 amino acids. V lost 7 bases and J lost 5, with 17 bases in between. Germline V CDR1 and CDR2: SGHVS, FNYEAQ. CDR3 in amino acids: CASTAREGLNEKLFF. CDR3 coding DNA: TGTGCCAGCACCGCGAGGGAGGGCCTCAATGAAAAACTGTTTTTT.

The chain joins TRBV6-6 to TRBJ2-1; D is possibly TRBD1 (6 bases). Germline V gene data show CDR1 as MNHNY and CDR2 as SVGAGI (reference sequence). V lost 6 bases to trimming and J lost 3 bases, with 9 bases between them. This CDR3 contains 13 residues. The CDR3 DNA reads TGTGCCAGCAGCCCACAGGGCTACAATGAGCAGTTCTTC. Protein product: CASSPQGYNEQFF.

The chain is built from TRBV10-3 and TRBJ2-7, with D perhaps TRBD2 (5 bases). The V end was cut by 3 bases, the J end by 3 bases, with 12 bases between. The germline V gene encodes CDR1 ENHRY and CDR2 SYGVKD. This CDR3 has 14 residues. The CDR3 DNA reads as TGTGCCATCAGTGACCGCGGGTCAATCTACGAGCAGTACTTC. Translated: CAISDRGSIYEQYF.

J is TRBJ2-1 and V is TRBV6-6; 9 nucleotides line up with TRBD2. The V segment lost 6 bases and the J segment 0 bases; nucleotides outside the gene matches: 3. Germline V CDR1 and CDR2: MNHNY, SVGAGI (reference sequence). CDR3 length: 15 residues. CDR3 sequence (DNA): TGTGCCAGCAGGGTTAGCGGGAGCTCCTACAATGAGCAGTTCTTC. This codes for CASRVSGSSYNEQFF.

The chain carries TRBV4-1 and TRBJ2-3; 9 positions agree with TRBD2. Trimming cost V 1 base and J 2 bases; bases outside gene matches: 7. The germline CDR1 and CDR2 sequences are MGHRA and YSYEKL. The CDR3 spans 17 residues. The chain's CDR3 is CASSQGFLAGITDTQYF. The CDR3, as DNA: TGCGCCAGCAGCCAAGGTTTTCTAGCGGGGATCACAGATACGCAGTATTTT.

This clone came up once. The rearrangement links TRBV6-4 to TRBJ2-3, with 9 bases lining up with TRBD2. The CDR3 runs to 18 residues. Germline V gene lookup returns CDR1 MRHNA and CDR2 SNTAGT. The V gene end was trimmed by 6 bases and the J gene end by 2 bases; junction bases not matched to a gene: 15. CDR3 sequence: CASSPKEGGRAFTDTQYF. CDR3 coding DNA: TGTGCCAGCAGCCCCAAAGAGGGCGGGAGGGCCTTCACAGATACGCAGTATTTT.

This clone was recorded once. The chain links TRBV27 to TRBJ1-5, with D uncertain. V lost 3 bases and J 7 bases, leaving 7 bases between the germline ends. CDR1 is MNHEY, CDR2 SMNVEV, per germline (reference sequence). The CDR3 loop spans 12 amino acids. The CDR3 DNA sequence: TGTGCCAGCAGTTTTCTAGGCCAGCCCCAGCATTTT. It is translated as CASSFLGQPQHF.

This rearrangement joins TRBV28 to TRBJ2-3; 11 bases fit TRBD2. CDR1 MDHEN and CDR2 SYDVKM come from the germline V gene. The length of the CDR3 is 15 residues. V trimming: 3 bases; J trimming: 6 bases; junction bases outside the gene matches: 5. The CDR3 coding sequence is TGTGCCAGCAGTTTGCTAGCGGGAGGTTTGGATACGCAGTATTTT. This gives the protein CASSLLAGGLDTQYF.

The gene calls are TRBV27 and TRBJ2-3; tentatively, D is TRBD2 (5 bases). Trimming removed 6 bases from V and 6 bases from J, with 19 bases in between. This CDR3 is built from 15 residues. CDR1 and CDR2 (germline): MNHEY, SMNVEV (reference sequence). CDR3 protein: CASRLGVVVGDTQYF. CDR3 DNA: TGTGCCAGCAGGCTCGGGGTTGTTGTAGGGGATACGCAGTATTTT.

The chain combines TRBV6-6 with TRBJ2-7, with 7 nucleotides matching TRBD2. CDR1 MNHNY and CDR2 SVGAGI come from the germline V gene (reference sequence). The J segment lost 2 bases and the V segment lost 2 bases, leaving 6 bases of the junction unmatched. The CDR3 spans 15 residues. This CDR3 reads CASSYPRGGAYEQYF. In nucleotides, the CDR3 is TGTGCCAGCAGTTACCCCCGTGGGGGGGCCTACGAGCAGTACTTC.